These T cell receptor beta chains were read from a single sample in a study of beta chain features in type 1 diabetes. Produced via immunoSEQ multiplex PCR; TCRdb's table is partial and in-frame only. The data show about 900,000 clones, about a sixth seen once. Sample: naive CD4+ T cells from blood. The receptors were gathered from a young woman in good health. CDR3s include the opening cysteine and the closing phenylalanine or tryptophan. The order of the fields is CDR3 length, V gene, J gene, D gene, clone size, CDR3 protein, CDR3 DNA. A D gene is named only where the DNA matches it firmly. Clone size, where shown, is once, few, many, or a class for clones that have expanded.

>13|TRBV2|TRBJ2-1|NA|NA
CASNYDSSNEQFF
TGTGCCAGCAATTATGACAGCTCCAATGAGCAGTTCTTC
>15|TRBV28|TRBJ2-1|NA|few
CASSPMTLSYNEQFF
TGTGCCAGCAGCCCGATGACCCTCTCCTACAATGAGCAGTTCTTC
>15|TRBV6-6|TRBJ2-5|TRBD1|NA
CASSYSRTGQATQYF
TGTGCCAGCAGTTACTCGAGGACAGGGCAGGCGACCCAGTACTTC
>15|TRBV4-2|TRBJ2-4|TRBD1|NA
CASSQATGQVNIQYF
TGTGCCAGCAGCCAAGCCACTGGACAGGTGAACATTCAGTACTTC
>16|TRBV19|TRBJ2-1|NA|few
CASSTGSGWTYNEQFF
TGTGCCAGTAGCACCGGGAGCGGGTGGACCTACAATGAGCAGTTCTTC
>16|TRBV5-1|TRBJ2-7|TRBD2|NA
CASSLVSSGRLGEQYF
TGCGCCAGCAGCTTGGTTTCTAGCGGGAGACTAGGGGAGCAGTACTTC
>18|TRBV4-2|TRBJ1-6|TRBD1|NA
CASSRGDYRGSRNSPLHF
TGTGCCAGCAGCCGAGGGGATTACAGGGGCTCGAGGAATTCACCCCTCCACTTT
>13|TRBV7-6|TRBJ1-1|NA|NA
CASSERSNTEAFF
TGTGCCAGCAGCGAGAGGTCGAACACTGAAGCTTTCTTT
>15|TRBV7-2|TRBJ2-1|TRBD1|NA
CASSPRWDRGGEQFF
TGTGCCAGCAGCCCCCGCTGGGACAGGGGAGGTGAGCAGTTCTTC
>15|TRBV5-4|TRBJ2-2|NA|NA
CASSLGQRNTGELFF
TGTGCCAGCAGCTTGGGGCAGAGAAACACCGGGGAGCTGTTTTTT
>15|TRBV9|TRBJ2-3|TRBD2|NA
CASSVAGGRSDTQYF
TGTGCCAGCAGCGTCGCGGGAGGTCGGTCAGATACGCAGTATTTT
>14|TRBV28|TRBJ1-1|NA|few
CASRRQGMNTEAFF
TGTGCCAGCAGGAGACAAGGTATGAACACTGAAGCTTTCTTT
>14|TRBV23-1|TRBJ2-5|TRBD2|NA
CASSHWREEETQYF
TGCGCCAGCAGTCATTGGCGGGAGGAAGAGACCCAGTACTTC
>16|TRBV28|TRBJ2-3|TRBD2|NA
CASSSIALAGRDTQYF
TGTGCCAGCAGTTCAATAGCACTAGCGGGGAGAGATACGCAGTATTTT
>16|TRBV7-9|TRBJ2-5|NA|few
CASSLGSGQGGETQYF
TGTGCCAGCAGCTTAGGAAGCGGACAGGGAGGGGAGACCCAGTACTTC
>13|TRBV18|TRBJ2-3|NA|few
CASSPPSGDTQYF
TGTGCCAGCTCACCACCGTCTGGAGATACGCAGTATTTT
>13|TRBV27|TRBJ2-3|NA|few
CASSRRESDTQYF
TGTGCCAGCAGCCGGAGGGAATCAGATACGCAGTATTTT
>15|TRBV29-1|TRBJ2-3|TRBD2|NA
CSVEGTSGARDTQYF
TGCAGCGTTGAAGGGACTAGCGGAGCGCGTGATACGCAGTATTTT
>14|TRBV6-5|TRBJ2-5|NA|NA
CASSQRGQQETQYF
TGTGCCAGCAGTCAAAGGGGACAACAAGAGACCCAGTACTTC
>13|TRBV5-5|TRBJ2-5|NA|few
CASSYGLTQTQYF
TGTGCCAGCAGCTATGGACTTACGCAGACCCAGTACTTC
>14|TRBV5-1|TRBJ2-1|TRBD2|NA
CASSQGGLAIEQFF
TGCGCCAGCAGTCAAGGAGGACTAGCCATTGAGCAGTTCTTC
>14|TRBV4-2|TRBJ2-7|TRBD1|few
CASSHAGQGNEQYF
TGTGCCAGCAGCCACGCGGGACAGGGGAACGAGCAGTACTTC
>13|TRBV10-3|TRBJ1-4|NA|NA
CAISVGVTEKLFF
TGTGCCATCAGTGTAGGGGTTACTGAAAAACTGTTTTTT
>14|TRBV2|TRBJ1-1|TRBD1|NA
CASNRQGLNTEAFF
TGTGCCAGCAATCGACAGGGGTTGAACACTGAAGCTTTCTTT
>15|TRBV5-6|TRBJ1-1|TRBD1|NA
CASSSGQLRWTEAFF
TGTGCCAGCAGCTCGGGACAGTTACGTTGGACTGAAGCTTTCTTT
>13|TRBV28|TRBJ2-5|TRBD1|few
CASSGTGGGTQYF
TGTGCCAGCAGCGGGACAGGTGGGGGGACCCAGTACTTC
>18|TRBV9|TRBJ2-5|TRBD2|NA
CASSPRTSGRVYQETQYF
TGTGCCAGCAGCCCACGGACTAGCGGGAGGGTATACCAAGAGACCCAGTACTTC
>19|TRBV12-5|TRBJ2-2|NA|NA
CASGLVRDGRAPNTGELFF
TGTGCTAGTGGTTTGGTACGTGACGGACGGGCCCCAAACACCGGGGAGCTGTTTTTT
>11|TRBV6-5|TRBJ2-7|NA|NA
CASSTLGEQYF
TGTGCCAGCAGTACGCTGGGGGAGCAGTACTTC
>15|TRBV15|TRBJ2-7|NA|few
CATSRDSGTPMQRDF
TGTGCCACCAGCAGAGATTCGGGGACCCCCATGCAAAGGGACTTC
>15|TRBV6-6|TRBJ2-7|NA|NA
CASSYAGASSYEQYF
TGTGCCAGCAGTTATGCGGGGGCCAGCTCCTACGAGCAGTACTTC
>14|TRBV5-1|TRBJ1-3|NA|NA
CASSLGTERNTIYF
TGCGCCAGCAGCTTGGGGACAGAAAGAAACACCATATATTTT
>15|TRBV4-3|TRBJ1-1|NA|NA
CASSQAGKMNTEAFF
TGCGCCAGCAGCCAGGCGGGAAAAATGAACACTGAAGCTTTCTTT
>18|TRBV4-3|TRBJ2-4|TRBD2|NA
CASSQETYSGGIRNIQYF
TGCGCCAGCAGCCAAGAGACATATAGCGGGGGGATTCGGAACATTCAGTACTTC
>14|TRBV5-1|TRBJ2-1|NA|NA
CASNPTGLYNEQFF
TGCGCCAGCAACCCGACAGGCCTCTACAATGAGCAGTTCTTC
>15|TRBV27|TRBJ2-1|NA|once
CASSLIAGLRNEQFF
TGTGCCAGCAGTCTCATAGCCGGGCTGCGAAATGAGCAGTTCTTC
>17|TRBV28|TRBJ2-2|NA|NA
CASSSGAVPFNTGELFF
TGTGCCAGCAGTTCTGGAGCTGTCCCTTTTAACACCGGGGAGCTGTTTTTT
>14|TRBV21-1|TRBJ1-3|NA|few
CASSKGGVVNTIYF
TGTGCCAGCAGCAAAGGTGGGGTAGTGAACACCATATATTTT
>13|TRBV14|TRBJ2-2|NA|few
CASSPRLSGELFF
TGTGCCAGCAGCCCTCGTTTATCCGGGGAGCTGTTTTTT
>13|TRBV14|TRBJ2-5|TRBD1|few
CASSLRGPETQYF
TGTGCCAGCAGCCTGAGGGGGCCAGAGACCCAGTACTTC
>13|TRBV27|TRBJ1-1|NA|few
CASRKQVRSEAFF
TGTGCCAGCAGGAAACAGGTCCGTAGTGAAGCTTTCTTT
>13|TRBV27|TRBJ2-1|NA|NA
CASSPTPGAEQFF
TGTGCCAGCAGTCCAACTCCGGGGGCTGAGCAGTTCTTC
>15|TRBV28|TRBJ2-3|TRBD1|NA
CASSLGQGRTDTQYF
TGTGCCAGCAGTTTGGGACAGGGGAGGACAGATACGCAGTATTTT
>12|TRBV29-1|TRBJ2-1|NA|few
CSVGQSYNEQFF
TGCAGCGTTGGACAGTCCTACAATGAGCAGTTCTTC
>13|TRBV5-1|TRBJ2-1|NA|NA
CASSLQAGDEQFF
TGCGCCAGCAGCTTACAGGCTGGGGATGAGCAGTTCTTC
>19|TRBV29-1|TRBJ2-1|TRBD1|NA
CSVEVGTSWGTVPGNEQFF
TGCAGCGTTGAGGTGGGGACATCCTGGGGGACAGTCCCCGGCAATGAGCAGTTCTTC
>14|TRBV29-1|TRBJ2-7|TRBD2|few
CSVVWREHSYEQYF
TGCAGCGTTGTATGGCGGGAGCATTCCTACGAGCAGTACTTC
>15|TRBV2|TRBJ2-7|TRBD1|NA
CASRLDRVGWYEQYF
TGTGCCAGCAGACTTGACAGGGTGGGTTGGTACGAGCAGTACTTC
>14|TRBV2|TRBJ2-5|NA|few
CASSVGSVQETQYF
TGTGCCAGCAGTGTAGGGAGCGTCCAAGAGACCCAGTACTTC
>16|TRBV5-4|TRBJ2-1|TRBD2|NA
CASSPDPSGAYNEQFF
TGTGCCAGCAGCCCTGACCCTAGCGGGGCCTACAATGAGCAGTTCTTC
>15|TRBV7-9|TRBJ2-5|NA|NA
CASSPALVSQETQYF
TGTGCCAGCAGCCCGGCTCTCGTCTCCCAAGAGACCCAGTACTTC
>13|TRBV7-2|TRBJ2-5|NA|NA
CASSRTVQETQYF
TGTGCCAGCAGCCGGACAGTTCAAGAGACCCAGTACTTC
>19|TRBV13|TRBJ2-3|TRBD2|NA
CASSFETPFSGRGTDTQYF
TGTGCCAGCAGCTTTGAAACCCCCTTTAGCGGGAGAGGCACAGATACGCAGTATTTT
>15|TRBV5-1|TRBJ2-3|TRBD2|NA
CASSRLAGGPDTQYF
TGCGCCAGCAGCCGGCTAGCGGGAGGGCCAGATACGCAGTATTTT
>14|TRBV19|TRBJ2-1|NA|NA
CASSMHGANNEQFF
TGTGCCAGTAGTATGCACGGGGCGAACAATGAGCAGTTCTTC
>13|TRBV4-1|TRBJ2-5|TRBD1|NA
CASSRGGRETQYF
TGCGCCAGCAGCCGAGGGGGCCGTGAGACCCAGTACTTC
>14|TRBV4-1|TRBJ2-4|NA|few
CASSQALTGFRAYF
TGCGCCAGCAGCCAAGCCCTGACAGGTTTCAGAGCGTACTTC
>14|TRBV29-1|TRBJ2-7|NA|NA
CSVLPGLHSYEQYF
TGCAGCGTTCTCCCGGGACTGCACTCCTACGAGCAGTACTTC